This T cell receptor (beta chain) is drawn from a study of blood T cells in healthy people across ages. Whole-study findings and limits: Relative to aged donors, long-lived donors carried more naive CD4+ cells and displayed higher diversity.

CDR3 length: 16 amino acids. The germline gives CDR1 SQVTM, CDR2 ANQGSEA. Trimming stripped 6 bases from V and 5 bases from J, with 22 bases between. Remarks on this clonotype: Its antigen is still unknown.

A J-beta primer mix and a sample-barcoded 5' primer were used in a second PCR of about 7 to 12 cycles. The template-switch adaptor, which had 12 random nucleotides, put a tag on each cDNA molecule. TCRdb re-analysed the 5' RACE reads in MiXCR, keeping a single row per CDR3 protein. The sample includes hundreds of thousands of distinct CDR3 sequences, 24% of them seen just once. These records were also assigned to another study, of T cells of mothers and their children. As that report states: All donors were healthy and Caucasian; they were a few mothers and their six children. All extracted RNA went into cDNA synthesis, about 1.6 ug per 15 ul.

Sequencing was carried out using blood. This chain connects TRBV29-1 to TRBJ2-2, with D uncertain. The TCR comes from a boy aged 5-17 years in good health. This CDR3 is CSVTSGSSLRTGELFF. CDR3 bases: TGCAGCGTGACCTCTGGAAGCTCACTCAGGACCGGGGAGCTGTTTTTT.